These T cell receptor beta chains were read from a single sample in a study of shared clonotypes between healthy human individuals. Sequencing used immunoSEQ multiplex PCR; TCRdb keeps in-frame clones, though not all of them. The sample has around 2.1 million clones; approximately 96% are singletons. The sequencing sample was made of naive CD4+ T cells sorted from blood. The origin of the receptors is a man in his late teens or twenties in good health. CDR3s include the opening cysteine and the closing phenylalanine or tryptophan. A D gene is named only where the DNA matches it firmly. Clone size appears in some rows only: once, few, many, or a class for an expanded clone.

- | TRBJ2-7 | TRBV5-6 | - | TGTGCCAGCAGCTTGGTCGGTTCCTACGAGCAGTACTTC | CASSLVGSYEQYF
- | TRBJ2-5 | TRBV6-5 | - | TGTGCCAGCAGGGATTCCGGGGTTCAATGGGAGACCCAGTACTTC | CASRDSGVQWETQYF
- | TRBJ1-6 | TRBV5-4 | - | TGTGCCAGCAGCTTGGAGACCGGACAGCCGGGTTCACCCCTCCACTTT | CASSLETGQPGSPLHF
TRBD1 | TRBJ1-6 | TRBV7-2 | few | TGTGCCAGCAGCTTACAGGGGGCTAATTCACCCCTCCACTTT | CASSLQGANSPLHF
- | TRBJ2-3 | TRBV7-9 | - | TGTGCCAGCAGCTCGGACGGCTCCGGCACAGATACGCAGTATTTT | CASSSDGSGTDTQYF
- | TRBJ1-1 | TRBV5-4 | - | TGTGCCAGCAGCTGGGAGGGGAACACTGAAGCTTTCTTT | CASSWEGNTEAFF
- | TRBJ2-7 | TRBV6-5 | - | TGTGCCAGCAGCCCGACAGTTCTCTACGAGCAGTACTTC | CASSPTVLYEQYF
TRBD1 | TRBJ2-7 | TRBV7-8 | - | TGTGCCAGCAGCTTAGCGCGACAGGGGGGAAGCGAGCAGTACTTC | CASSLARQGGSEQYF
TRBD2 | TRBJ2-2 | TRBV18 | - | TGTGCCAGCTCACCCCCTATAGGACTAGTCGGCACCGGGGAGCTGTTTTTT | CASSPPIGLVGTGELFF
- | TRBJ2-2 | TRBV11-2 | - | TGTGCCAGCAGCTTCCGGATCGCACCCGGGGAGCTGTTTTTT | CASSFRIAPGELFF
- | TRBJ1-5 | TRBV12-2 | - | TGTGCAAGTCGCTTATTGTTTGGGCAGTATAGCAATCAGCCCCAGCATTTT | CASRLLFGQYSNQPQHF
TRBD1 | TRBJ2-3 | TRBV7-6 | - | TGTGCCAGCAGTTACGGACAGGGATCAGATACGCAGTATTTT | CASSYGQGSDTQYF
- | TRBJ2-1 | TRBV11-3 | - | TGTGCCACCGCGAAGTCTACCGGCGGTGAGCAGTTCTTC | CATAKSTGGEQFF
- | TRBJ1-6 | TRBV30 | - | TGTGCCTGGAGCGCTGGCGGCTCCTATAATTCACCCCTCCACTTT | CAWSAGGSYNSPLHF
- | TRBJ2-7 | TRBV10-3 | - | TGTGCCATCAGTGACGGGACTGAGAGCTCCTACGAGCAGTACTTC | CAISDGTESSYEQYF
- | TRBJ2-6 | TRBV4-3 | - | TGCGCCAGCAGCCAACAGGGAAGTGGGGCCAACGTCCTGACTTTC | CASSQQGSGANVLTF
- | TRBJ2-1 | TRBV25-1 | - | TGTGCCAGCAGTGAATCGAGGGGCCTCTCCTACAATGAGCAGTTCTTC | CASSESRGLSYNEQFF
- | TRBJ1-4 | TRBV5-8 | - | TGTGCCAGCAGCCTTGGGGCAGGGCCCACAAATGAAAAACTGTTTTTT | CASSLGAGPTNEKLFF
TRBD1 | TRBJ1-4 | TRBV6-4 | - | TGTGCCAGCAGTCCCGGGACAGGGGGAGCGAGTAATGAAAAACTGTTTTTT | CASSPGTGGASNEKLFF
TRBD2 | TRBJ2-1 | TRBV6-5 | - | TGTGCCAGCAGTCCGGGACTAGCGGCACATAATGAGCAGTTCTTC | CASSPGLAAHNEQFF
TRBD2 | TRBJ2-5 | TRBV9 | - | TGTGCCAGCAGCGTAGGGCTAGCGGGGGGTCAAGAGACCCAGTACTTC | CASSVGLAGGQETQYF
- | TRBJ2-4 | TRBV30 | - | TGTGCCTGGAGTGAGCCATGGTGGGACATTCAGTACTTC | CAWSEPWWDIQYF
- | TRBJ2-7 | TRBV5-4 | once | TGTGCCAGCAGCTTGGCGGGAGTAAGCGAGCAGTACTTC | CASSLAGVSEQYF
TRBD1 | TRBJ1-2 | TRBV6-5 | - | TGTGCCAGCAGAAATGACAGGGAGTATGGCTACACCTTC | CASRNDREYGYTF
- | TRBJ1-2 | TRBV5-5 | - | TGTGCCAGCAGCTCAGATGCGGGGGAAGCCGGCTATGGCTACACCTTC | CASSSDAGEAGYGYTF
- | TRBJ1-3 | TRBV18 | - | TGTGCCAGCTCACCAATTCGTATCGACTCTGGAAACACCATATATTTT | CASSPIRIDSGNTIYF
- | TRBJ2-7 | TRBV6-5 | - | TGTGCCAGCAGGGACTCGGGGCGTCACGAGCAGTACTTC | CASRDSGRHEQYF
TRBD2 | TRBJ2-4 | TRBV7-9 | - | TGTGCCAGCAGCTTAGGAGGGCTAGCGGGAGAAAACATTCAGTACTTC | CASSLGGLAGENIQYF
- | TRBJ1-5 | TRBV5-1 | few | TGCGCCAGCAGCTTGGGGGACGGTCAGCCCCAGCATTTT | CASSLGDGQPQHF